The sequence of this T cell receptor beta chain was determined in a study of cytomegalovirus exposure and HLA in healthy donors. About the research overall: Of the donors genotyped, several hundred in all, 80% to 85% fell in the Caucasian-associated ancestry cluster.

Worth noting for this clone: Its antigen is unidentified.

The CDR3 is 16 residues long. V shed 3 bases and J shed 2 bases, with 17 bases lying between them. Germline assignment: CDR1 KGHSH and CDR2 LQKENI. Donors were ostensibly healthy at sampling, although undocumented immune exposures were probable. PCR involved 60 Vbeta and 13 Jbeta primers. The method was immunoSEQ multiplex PCR; TCRdb's version includes in-frame clones alone and lacks a portion of them. Of approximately 85,000 clones in the sample, approximately 77% were seen once. Overall study findings and caveats: Highly shared variants forming one cluster were likely a sequencing artifact.

This sequence was found in a woman between 35 and 50 years old in good health and CMV-seropositive. V is TRBV18 and J is TRBJ2-7, with D possibly being TRBD1 (5 bases). Sequenced sample: PBMCs. The CDR3 DNA reads as TGTGCCAGCTCACCGTTTCAAGGGGTCCGGACCTACGAGCAGTACTTC. It encodes CASSPFQGVRTYEQYF. Variable domain in full (rest from reference TRBV18 and TRBJ2-7): NAGVMQNPRHLVRRRGQEARLRCSPMKGHSHVYWYRQLPEEGLKFMVYLQKENIIDESGMPKERFSAEFPKEGPSILRIQQVVRGDSAAYFCASSPFQGVRTYEQYFGPGTRLTVT.